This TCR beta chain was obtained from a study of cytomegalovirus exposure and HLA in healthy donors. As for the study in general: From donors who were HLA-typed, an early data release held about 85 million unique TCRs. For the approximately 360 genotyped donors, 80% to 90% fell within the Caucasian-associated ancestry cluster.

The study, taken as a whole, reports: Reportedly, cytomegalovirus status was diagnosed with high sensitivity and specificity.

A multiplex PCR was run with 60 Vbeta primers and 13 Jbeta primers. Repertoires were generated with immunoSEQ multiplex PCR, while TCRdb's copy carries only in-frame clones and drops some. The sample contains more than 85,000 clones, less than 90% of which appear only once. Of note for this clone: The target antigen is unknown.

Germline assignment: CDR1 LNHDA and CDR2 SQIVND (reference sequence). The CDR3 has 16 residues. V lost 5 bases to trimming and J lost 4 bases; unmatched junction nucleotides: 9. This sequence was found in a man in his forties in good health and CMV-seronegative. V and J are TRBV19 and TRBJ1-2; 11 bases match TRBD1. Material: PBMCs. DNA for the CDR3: TGTGCCAGTAGTCCTCAAGGACAGGGGGCCGGCTATGGCTACACCTTC. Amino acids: CASSPQGQGAGYGYTF.